This T cell receptor (beta chain) was sequenced for a study of blood T cell repertoires in COVID-19. At the level of the study: PBMCs, B-cell-depleted T cells, or T cells were the source of the cDNA or gDNA that made up the material.

Repertoires were generated with immunoSEQ multiplex PCR, while TCRdb's copy carries only in-frame clones and drops some. The table has about 270,000 clones, around 90% seen once. V shed 1 base and J shed 4 bases, with 10 bases lying between them. The germline CDR1 and CDR2 sequences are LNHDA and SQIVND (reference sequence). The CDR3 runs 14 residues. The receptor was isolated from a man aged 45-65 years with acute or convalescent COVID-19. The rearrangement joins TRBV19 to TRBJ1-2; no definite D call. Sequenced input: peripheral blood. The DNA for the CDR3 is TGTGCCAGTAGTATAGCAACAGTAAGCTATGGCTACACCTTC. Amino acids: CASSIATVSYGYTF.